Each of the 30 T cell receptor beta chains below was sequenced from the same sample in a study of blood T cell repertoires in COVID-19. This table comes from immunoSEQ multiplex PCR, and its TCRdb copy is limited to in-frame clones, with some not included. The sample records roughly 240,000 clones, less than 90% being singletons. The sample taken for sequencing was peripheral blood. The receptors originated from a man aged 55 to 70 who had recovered from COVID-19.

This chain connects TRBV7-9 to TRBJ2-1; D not certain. Germline CDR1 reads SEHNR; CDR2 reads FQNEAQ (reference sequence). The CDR3 runs to 13 residues. The germline V and J ends were trimmed by 5 bases and 4 bases, with 9 bases remaining between them. The CDR3 reads CASSERVYNEQFF. CDR3 nucleotides: TGTGCCAGCAGCGAAAGAGTTTACAATGAGCAGTTCTTC.

The chain uses TRBV15 and TRBJ1-1; a weak D match, TRBD1 (5 bases). This CDR3 spans 15 amino acids. V lost 0 bases to trimming and J lost 0 bases, with 8 bases between them. Germline V gives CDR1 LNHNV, CDR2 YYDKDF (reference sequence). CDR3 in DNA: TGTGCCACCAGCAGAGATGGGGCAGTGAACACTGAAGCTTTCTTT. This gives the protein CATSRDGAVNTEAFF.

V and J are TRBV28 and TRBJ1-1; 9 nucleotides match TRBD1. J lost 0 bases, V lost 5 bases, and 13 bases had no gene match. CDR1 MDHEN and CDR2 SYDVKM come from the germline V gene. The CDR3 is made up of 18 amino acids. CDR3 nucleotide sequence: TGTGCCAGCAGTCCCACCCTCGGGACAGGGACGTTGAACACTGAAGCTTTCTTT. Its protein product is CASSPTLGTGTLNTEAFF.

V gene TRBV7-2 combines with J gene TRBJ2-1; 7 positions agree with TRBD1. The germline V gene has CDR1 SGHTA and CDR2 FQGNSA. This CDR3 spans 14 amino acids. Unmatched junction bases numbered 4, after V lost 5 bases and J lost 3 bases. CDR3 coding DNA: TGTGCCAGCAGCCGGGACAGTGGCTACAATGAGCAGTTCTTC. Its translation: CASSRDSGYNEQFF.

The chain recombines TRBV27 with TRBJ2-3; 9 positions match TRBD2. This CDR3 contains 17 residues. J gave up 0 bases and V 6 bases, and 10 bases lay outside the gene matches. Per the germline V gene, CDR1 is MNHEY and CDR2 is SMNVEV (reference sequence). The CDR3 spells CASRSNGLALSTDTQYF. The CDR3 nucleotides are TGTGCCAGCAGGTCTAATGGACTAGCGCTTAGCACAGATACGCAGTATTTT.

The J gene is TRBJ1-4, the V gene TRBV27; 8 bases fit TRBD1. This CDR3 spans 15 amino acids. Germline CDR1 reads MNHEY; CDR2 reads SMNVEV (reference sequence). J lost 8 bases, V lost 6 bases, and 11 bases had no gene match. This CDR3 reads CASRSQGAGGEKLFF. The CDR3 region has the DNA TGTGCCAGCAGATCTCAGGGGGCTGGAGGAGAAAAACTGTTTTTT.

The chain uses TRBV11-2 and TRBJ2-3; 9 positions agree with TRBD2. The V and J ends lost 10 bases and 5 bases, in that order; junction bases with no gene match: 16. The CDR3 is made up of 16 amino acids. Germline CDR1 and CDR2: SGHAT and FQNNGV. The CDR3 DNA reads as TGTGCCACGTCCGGAGGCGGGAGGGCCGGGGGAGATACGCAGTATTTT. Translation: CATSGGGRAGGDTQYF. Looking up the rest from reference TRBV11-2 and TRBJ2-3 gives the full variable domain: EAGVAQSPRYKIIEKRQSVAFWCNPISGHATLYWYQQILGQGPKLLIQFQNNGVVDDSQLPKDRFSAERLKGVDSTLKIQPAKLEDSAVYLCATSGGGRAGGDTQYFGPGTRLTVL.

The chain uses TRBV6-5 and TRBJ2-3; D possibly corresponds to TRBD2 (5 bases). The CDR3 extends over 15 amino acids. Between the trimmed V and J ends, which lost 4 bases and 0 bases, there was a span of 11 bases. Germline V gives CDR1 MNHEY, CDR2 SVGAGI. The CDR3 nucleotides read TGTGCCAGCAGTTCCCGTCGAGGGAGCACAGATACGCAGTATTTT. This gives the protein CASSSRRGSTDTQYF.

The chain is built from TRBV12-3 or TRBV12-4 and TRBJ1-2; D gene unclear. The CDR3 is 13 residues long. V lost 5 bases, J lost 5 bases, and 12 bases lay in between. The CDR3 sequence is CASSPHHSYGYTF. The CDR3 coding sequence is TGTGCCAGCAGTCCCCACCACAGTTATGGCTACACCTTC.

This clone was recorded once. The V and J genes are TRBV14 and TRBJ2-1, with 7 bases matching TRBD2. The CDR3 runs to 13 residues. The germline V gene encodes CDR1 SGHDN and CDR2 FVKESK. With 4 bases clipped from V and 9 bases from J, the junction kept 6 bases outside the gene matches. The CDR3 coding sequence is TGTGCCAGCAGCCGCGATTTAGCGGGTGAGCAGTTCTTC. The encoded protein is CASSRDLAGEQFF.

The chain couples TRBV27 to TRBJ2-7; TRBD1 aligns across 9 bases. The CDR3 length is 14 residues. J gave up 2 bases and V 6 bases, and 5 bases lay outside the gene matches. From germline, CDR1 is MNHEY and CDR2 SMNVEV (reference sequence). The CDR3, as DNA: TGTGCCAGCAGAACCGGGACAGGGACCTACGAGCAGTACTTC. It translates to CASRTGTGTYEQYF.

The gene calls are TRBV9 and TRBJ1-2; 12 nucleotides agree with TRBD1. Germline CDR1 is SGDLS and CDR2 is YYNGEE. The CDR3 length is 16 residues. Unmatched junction bases numbered 11, after V lost 3 bases and J lost 8 bases. The CDR3 DNA reads TGTGCCAGCAGCGCTGTCCCGGGACAGGGGGCGGAAGGCTACACCTTC. Its protein product is CASSAVPGQGAEGYTF.

The chain is built from TRBV9 and TRBJ2-2, with 9 bases that match TRBD2. With 0 bases clipped from V and 2 bases from J, the junction kept 2 bases outside the gene matches. The germline CDR1 and CDR2 sequences are SGDLS and YYNGEE. The CDR3 extends over 16 amino acids. The chain's CDR3 is CASSVGLAVNTGELFF. CDR3 bases: TGTGCCAGCAGCGTAGGACTAGCGGTTAACACCGGGGAGCTGTTTTTT.

V usage is TRBV13 and J usage is TRBJ2-3, with 12 bases identical to TRBD2. Per the germline V gene, CDR1 is PRHDT and CDR2 is FYEKMQ (reference sequence). This CDR3 is 16 amino acids long. Trimming removed 4 bases from V and 4 bases from J; junction bases left unmatched: 6. CDR3 bases: TGTGCCAGCAGCTGGGGACTAGCGGGCCGGGCAGATACGCAGTATTTT. It is translated as CASSWGLAGRADTQYF.

In this sample, this clone turned up once. The V gene is TRBV7-6, the J gene TRBJ2-3, with TRBD2 matching over 13 bases. V trimming: 5 bases; J trimming: 0 bases; junction bases outside the gene matches: 5. This CDR3 region has 17 residues. Looked up from germline, CDR1 is SGHVS and CDR2 is FNYEAQ. For the CDR3, the DNA is TGTGCCAGCAGCCAAGGACTAGCGGGAGCTAGCACAGATACGCAGTATTTT. This gives the protein CASSQGLAGASTDTQYF.

CDR3 DNA sequence: TGCGCCAGCAGCGGCGGGACAGGGAGTTTCTACGAGCAGTACTTC. Residues: CASSGGTGSFYEQYF. The V gene is TRBV5-1, the J gene TRBJ2-7; 9 bases are a match to TRBD1. Germline assignment: CDR1 SGHRS and CDR2 YFSETQ. CDR3 length: 15 amino acids. Losses at the gene ends were 4 bases for V and 3 bases for J; bases not matched to a gene: 8.

This chain connects TRBV11-2 to TRBJ2-1; 9 bases agree with TRBD1. Germline assignment: CDR1 SGHAT and CDR2 FQNNGV. The ends lost 6 bases at V and 7 bases at J; junction bases unmatched: 10. This CDR3 has 15 residues. For the CDR3, the DNA is TGTGCCAGCAGTTCTCCGGGACAGGGATGGAATGAGCAGTTCTTC. Translating it yields CASSSPGQGWNEQFF.

A note on this clone: Other DNA sequences in the same sample also yield this CDR3. The CDR3 sequence: CATSDDRGHSTDTQYF. As DNA, the CDR3 is TGTGCCACCAGTGATGACAGGGGGCATAGCACAGATACGCAGTATTTT. This chain uses TRBV24-1 with TRBJ2-3; 10 bases agree with TRBD1. The junction had 2 bases not matched to a gene; V was cut back by 3 bases and J by 0 bases. The CDR3 runs 16 residues. The germline V gene encodes CDR1 KGHDR and CDR2 SFDVKD.

The chain combines TRBV6-2 or TRBV6-3 with TRBJ1-5; D may be TRBD1 (6 bases). The CDR3 runs 16 residues. Trimming cost V 6 bases and J 2 bases, with 17 bases left between them. Looked up from germline, CDR1 is MNHEY and CDR2 is SVGEGT. This CDR3 reads CASSKPGGAGNQPQHF. The CDR3 coding sequence is TGTGCCAGCAGCAAACCGGGGGGCGCGGGCAATCAGCCCCAGCATTTT.

The CDR3 DNA follows: TGTGCCAGTAGAGACAGGGAGACTAGCAATCAGCCCCAGCATTTT. It translates to CASRDRETSNQPQHF. The chain couples TRBV19 to TRBJ1-5; TRBD1 matches at 7 bases. The CDR3 is 15 amino acids. V trimming: 6 bases; J trimming: 0 bases; junction bases outside the gene matches: 5. Germline V gene data show CDR1 as LNHDA and CDR2 as SQIVND (reference sequence). Complete variable domain (other parts from reference TRBV19 and TRBJ1-5): DGGITQSPKYLFRKEGQNVTLSCEQNLNHDAMYWYRQDPGQGLRLIYYSQIVNDFQKGDIAEGYSVSREKKESFPLTVTSAQKNPTAFYLCASRDRETSNQPQHFGDGTRLSIL.

This sequence joins TRBV25-1 and TRBJ2-2; D remains ambiguous. The CDR3 runs 15 residues. Trimming pared 1 base from V and 1 base from J, leaving 7 bases between. CDR1 is MGHDK, CDR2 SYGVNS, per germline. This CDR3 reads CASSEWSGNTGELFF. DNA for the CDR3: TGTGCCAGCAGTGAATGGTCGGGGAACACCGGGGAGCTGTTTTTT.

J is TRBJ2-1 and V is TRBV27; 7 positions agree with TRBD2. CDR1 MNHEY and CDR2 SMNVEV come from the germline V gene (reference sequence). This CDR3 comprises 13 residues. V dropped 10 bases and J dropped 0; count of bases not matched to a gene: 3. CDR3 sequence reads: CATSGLSYNEQFF. The CDR3 nucleotides are TGTGCCACTAGCGGCCTCTCCTACAATGAGCAGTTCTTC.

The V gene is TRBV24-1, the J gene TRBJ1-5; 7 bases match TRBD1. V shed 3 bases and J 0 bases; nucleotides not matched to a gene: 4. The CDR3 runs 16 residues. Germline CDR1 is KGHDR and CDR2 is SFDVKD. In nucleotides, the CDR3 is TGTGCCACCAGTGATAGGGACAGACATAGCAATCAGCCCCAGCATTTT. The encoded protein is CATSDRDRHSNQPQHF.

The gene calls are TRBV5-4 and TRBJ2-5; 10 nucleotides agree with TRBD1. The germline V gene encodes CDR1 SGHNT and CDR2 YYREEE (reference sequence). V dropped 4 bases and J dropped 5; count of bases not matched to a gene: 8. The CDR3 loop spans 15 amino acids. The DNA of the CDR3 is TGTGCCAGCAGCACACGACAGGGGGCCTGGGAGACCCAGTACTTC. Protein sequence: CASSTRQGAWETQYF.

The chain uses TRBV29-1 and TRBJ2-7, with D tentatively TRBD2 (5 bases). Germline lookup yields CDR1 SQVTM and CDR2 ANQGSEA. V was cut by 7 bases and J by 1 base, with 8 bases left in between. The CDR3 is made up of 11 amino acids. CDR3 sequence (DNA): TGCAGCGGTCGGACTTCCTACGAGCAGTACTTC. Translated: CSGRTSYEQYF.

The V gene is TRBV7-9, the J gene TRBJ2-5, with 13 positions matching TRBD2. The V and J ends lost 5 bases and 4 bases, in that order; junction bases with no gene match: 7. Germline V lookup: CDR1 SEHNR, CDR2 FQNEAQ (reference sequence). There are 16 residues in the CDR3. The CDR3 region is CASSVNRLAGGETQYF. The CDR3 nucleotides are TGTGCCAGCAGCGTCAACCGACTAGCGGGGGGAGAGACCCAGTACTTC.

The rearrangement links TRBV19 to TRBJ1-5; tentative D call: TRBD1 (5 bases). The V gene lost 6 bases and the J gene lost 7 bases, with 16 bases spanning the gap. The CDR3 is 14 amino acids. The V gene's germline CDR1 is LNHDA and CDR2 SQIVND (reference sequence). CDR3 sequence reads: CASRERDWGQPQHF. The CDR3 DNA reads TGTGCCAGTAGGGAGCGGGACTGGGGGCAGCCCCAGCATTTT.

This chain joins TRBV6-5 and TRBJ2-1; 10 bases are a match to TRBD2. The germline CDR1 and CDR2 sequences are MNHEY and SVGAGI. This CDR3 has 12 residues. With V trimmed by 8 bases and J by 14 bases, 9 bases remained unmatched. CDR3: CASGPLGTSEFF. The CDR3 nucleotides read TGTGCCAGCGGTCCACTAGGGACTAGCGAGTTCTTC.

The chain uses TRBV5-1 and TRBJ2-2; 11 positions match TRBD1. CDR3 length: 16 residues. From germline, CDR1 is SGHRS and CDR2 YFSETQ. J gave up 2 bases and V 4 bases, and 4 bases lay outside the gene matches. CDR3 region: CASSLGTGGNTGELFF. CDR3 in DNA: TGCGCCAGCAGCCTCGGGACAGGGGGTAACACCGGGGAGCTGTTTTTT.

The genes are TRBV6-5 and TRBJ1-6; D remains unclear. This CDR3 comprises 15 residues. V was clipped by 2 bases and J by 2 bases, with 7 bases between them. The V gene's germline CDR1 is MNHEY and CDR2 SVGAGI. The CDR3 nucleotides read TGTGCCAGCAGTTACGGGCAGGCCTATAATTCACCCCTCCACTTT. Translating it yields CASSYGQAYNSPLHF.